Following are 31 T cell receptor beta chains from one sample sequenced in a study of the immune and genomic landscape of osteosarcoma. The protocol was immunoSEQ multiplex PCR, while the TCRdb copy is restricted to in-frame clones and leaves out a portion. The sample shows about 10,000 clones, about two thirds of them seen only once. Poor-prognosis osteosarcoma patients supplied post-treatment primary, local recurrence and metastasis tumor specimens. Sequences were obtained from osteosarcoma tumor tissue from the lung. The receptor set was obtained from a human donor with osteosarcoma.

The rearrangement joins TRBV15 to TRBJ2-2; 10 bases map to TRBD1. This CDR3 is built from 19 residues. V lost 0 bases and J lost 3; bases outside the gene matches: 10. From germline, CDR1 is LNHNV and CDR2 YYDKDF (reference sequence). CDR3 nucleotides: TGTGCCACCAGCAGAGATTTGGCCCCCGGGACAGGGGACACCGGGGAGCTGTTTTTT. Its translation is CATSRDLAPGTGDTGELFF.

The chain uses TRBV27 and TRBJ2-5, with 8 bases aligning to TRBD1. CDR1 MNHEY and CDR2 SMNVEV come from the germline V gene (reference sequence). CDR3 length: 14 residues. Losses at the gene ends were 4 bases for V and 5 bases for J; bases not matched to a gene: 6. The CDR3, as DNA: TGTGCCAGCAGTTACGGACAGGGAGCGGAGACCCAGTACTTC. Its protein is CASSYGQGAETQYF.

This chain joins TRBV5-5 and TRBJ2-3, with D possibly TRBD1 on 6 matching bases. Trimming shortened V by 3 bases and J by 1 base, and 15 bases separated the two germline ends. This CDR3 region has 16 residues. Germline V gene sequence: CDR1 SGHKS, CDR2 YYEKEE (reference sequence). DNA for the CDR3: TGTGCCAGCAGCTCCCTGGCAGGGGCTCGCACAGATACGCAGTATTTT. Translated: CASSSLAGARTDTQYF.

This chain connects TRBV10-3 to TRBJ2-6; possible D gene TRBD2, 5 bases. V lost 3 bases and J lost 10, with 19 bases in between. Germline V gene data show CDR1 as ENHRY and CDR2 as SYGVKD. This CDR3 comprises 16 residues. The CDR3 is CAISDLNLKRKNVLTF. The CDR3 coding sequence is TGTGCCATCAGTGACCTTAACTTAAAGCGGAAAAACGTCCTGACTTTC.

The chain employs TRBV5-1 and TRBJ1-4, with a possible D match to TRBD1 (5 bases). Trimming shortened V by 1 base and J by 6 bases, and 13 bases separated the two germline ends. This CDR3 is built from 15 residues. Germline CDR1 is SGHRS and CDR2 is YFSETQ. For the CDR3, the DNA is TGCGCCAGCAGCTTGCAAATCGGGGGGGATGAAAAACTGTTTTTT. As protein: CASSLQIGGDEKLFF.

V gene TRBV20-1 combines with J gene TRBJ2-5; possible D gene TRBD1, 6 bases. There are 11 residues in the CDR3. The V end lost 7 bases, the J end lost 2 bases, and 8 bases lay between the germline ends. Germline CDR1 reads DFQATT; CDR2 reads SNEGSKA (reference sequence). CDR3 DNA: TGCAGTGGCCAGGGGCAAGAGACCCAGTACTTC. It is translated as CSGQGQETQYF.

V gene TRBV29-1 combines with J gene TRBJ2-7; no clear D. CDR3 length equals 12 residues. V was clipped by 5 bases and J by 0 bases, with 8 bases between them. From germline, CDR1 is SQVTM and CDR2 ANQGSEA. The CDR3 loop reads CSVTETSYEQYF. The CDR3 DNA reads TGCAGCGTTACAGAAACCTCCTACGAGCAGTACTTC.

Only one count was recorded for this clone. The J gene is TRBJ2-2, the V gene TRBV4-1, with 8 bases matching TRBD1. This CDR3 comprises 12 residues. Trimming removed 3 bases from V and 15 bases from J; junction bases left unmatched: 6. Germline V CDR1 and CDR2: MGHRA, YSYEKL. CDR3 loop: CASSQDREGLFF. CDR3 nucleotide sequence: TGCGCCAGCAGCCAGGACAGGGAAGGGTTGTTTTTT.

The V call is TRBV6-5, the J call TRBJ2-5; tentatively, D is TRBD1 or TRBD2 (5 bases each). This CDR3 has 13 amino acids. The V gene lost 1 base and the J gene lost 5 bases, with 8 bases spanning the gap. CDR1 and CDR2 (germline): MNHEY, SVGAGI. CDR3 nucleotides: TGTGCCAGCAGTTACTTGGGGGAGGAGACCCAGTACTTC. Protein sequence: CASSYLGEETQYF.

Comment on this clone: The identical CDR3 is also encoded by other nucleotide sequences in the sample. The chain's CDR3 is CASSLAQAGQPQHF. The CDR3 DNA reads as TGTGCCAGCAGTTTAGCGCAGGCGGGTCAGCCCCAGCATTTT. The rearrangement uses TRBV28 and TRBJ1-5, with D unresolved. CDR3 size: 14 residues. Trimming stripped 2 bases from V and 6 bases from J, with 11 bases between. Per germline, CDR1 MDHEN and CDR2 SYDVKM.

This chain connects TRBV19 to TRBJ1-3; possibly TRBD1 for D (5 bases). The CDR3 length is 14 residues. Deletions cut 9 bases from V and 0 bases from J, with 12 bases between. Germline values: CDR1 LNHDA, CDR2 SQIVND (reference sequence). The CDR3, as DNA: TGTGCCAGCAAATACCAGGGCTCTGGAAACACCATATATTTT. Amino acid sequence: CASKYQGSGNTIYF.

The chain has TRBV27 and TRBJ2-1, with 9 bases identical to TRBD1. The germline CDR1 and CDR2 sequences are MNHEY and SMNVEV (reference sequence). J lost 7 bases, V lost 1 base, and 8 bases had no gene match. The CDR3 is 16 amino acids. The CDR3 region has the DNA TGTGCCAGCAGTTTATTGGGGGGACAGGGCTGGAATGAGCAGTTCTTC. Translated: CASSLLGGQGWNEQFF.

J is TRBJ2-7 and V is TRBV7-2; no clear D. The CDR3 covers 12 residues. Germline lookup yields CDR1 SGHTA and CDR2 FQGNSA. Deletions cut 4 bases from V and 1 base from J, with 5 bases between. CDR3 DNA sequence: TGTGCCAGCAGCTCCCTTTCCTACGAGCAGTACTTC. Amino acids: CASSSLSYEQYF.

J is TRBJ1-2 and V is TRBV28; D uncertain. V was cut by 6 bases and J by 7 bases, with 21 bases left in between. The CDR3 has 15 amino acids. Germline V gene lookup returns CDR1 MDHEN and CDR2 SYDVKM. The CDR3: CASRGWEQTIGGYTF. CDR3 DNA sequence: TGTGCCAGCAGGGGGTGGGAACAGACCATAGGTGGCTACACCTTC.

This clone was detected only once. This rearrangement joins TRBV15 to TRBJ2-5, with 16 nucleotides matching TRBD2. The V gene end was trimmed by 3 bases and the J gene end by 5 bases; junction bases not matched to a gene: 6. This CDR3 is 17 amino acids long. Germline loops: CDR1 LNHNV, CDR2 YYDKDF (reference sequence). CDR3 DNA sequence: TGTGCCACCAGCAGGACGGGACTAGCGGGAGGGGGGGAGACCCAGTACTTC. Amino acid sequence: CATSRTGLAGGGETQYF.

The rearrangement uses TRBV5-1 and TRBJ1-2; D is possibly TRBD1 (6 bases). Germline V CDR1 and CDR2: SGHRS, YFSETQ. V was trimmed by 2 bases and J by 2 bases, leaving 7 bases between them. The CDR3 runs to 13 residues. The CDR3 is CASSFQGNYGYTF. The CDR3 DNA is TGCGCCAGCAGCTTCCAGGGGAACTATGGCTACACCTTC.

In this sample, this clone is large. V usage is TRBV27 and J usage is TRBJ2-7, with unresolved D. CDR1 MNHEY and CDR2 SMNVEV come from the germline V gene (reference sequence). The CDR3 has 14 residues. Between the trimmed V and J ends, which lost 8 bases and 2 bases, there was a span of 16 bases. In nucleotides, the CDR3 is TGTGCCAGCGCCTTGCCTAATAGGCCCTACGAGCAGTACTTC. Residues: CASALPNRPYEQYF.

A few counts support this clone. This chain connects TRBV2 to TRBJ1-1, with a weak D call TRBD1 (5 bases). CDR1 SNHLY and CDR2 FYNNEI come from the germline V gene. CDR3 length equals 14 residues. V shed 3 bases and J shed 12 bases, with 20 bases lying between them. CDR3 nucleotide sequence: TGTGCCAGCAGTGACGTCGGGGCAAGGTTCAGGACTTTCTTT. This encodes CASSDVGARFRTFF.

This clone turned up a few times. V gene TRBV27 combines with J gene TRBJ2-7; D unresolved. The CDR3 has 13 residues. Trimming cost V 6 bases and J 3 bases, with 12 bases left between them. CDR1 and CDR2 (germline): MNHEY, SMNVEV (reference sequence). CDR3: CASSVGTRYEQYF. In nucleotides, the CDR3 is TGTGCCAGCAGCGTCGGAACCCGCTACGAGCAGTACTTC.

This rearrangement joins TRBV28 to TRBJ1-2; possible D gene TRBD1, 5 bases. The CDR3 length is 13 residues. CDR1 is MDHEN, CDR2 SYDVKM, per germline. V lost 4 bases, J lost 4 bases, and 10 bases lay in between. CDR3 in DNA: TGTGCCAGCAGTTCGTCACAGGCCTATGGCTACACCTTC. It encodes CASSSSQAYGYTF.

The sample holds a few counts of this clone. The junction shows a germline mismatch at one end, possibly a read error. This chain joins TRBV28 and TRBJ2-7, with D unresolved. CDR1 is MDHEN and CDR2 is SYDVKM in the germline V gene. The CDR3 length is 15 residues. CDR3 amino acids: CASSLGSLSSHEQYF. The CDR3 DNA follows: TGTGCCAGCAGTTTGGGAAGCCTAAGCTCCCACGAGCAGTACTTC.

The chain recombines TRBV6-6 with TRBJ2-3; no clear D gene. This CDR3 contains 16 residues. V lost 0 bases to trimming and J lost 2 bases, with 12 bases between them. Germline CDR1 MNHNY, CDR2 SVGAGI (reference sequence). The CDR3 sequence: CASSYSIGRTTDTQYF. As DNA, the CDR3 is TGTGCCAGCAGTTACTCGATTGGGCGAACCACAGATACGCAGTATTTT.

Only a few counts were recorded for this clone. The V gene is TRBV2, the J gene TRBJ1-2; maybe TRBD1 (5 bases). The CDR3 loop spans 11 amino acids. Germline CDR1 reads SNHLY; CDR2 reads FYNNEI. The V end was cut by 8 bases, the J end by 5 bases, with 9 bases between. CDR3 sequence reads: CASGRAYGYTF. DNA for the CDR3: TGTGCCAGCGGCAGGGCGTATGGCTACACCTTC.

V and J are TRBV28 and TRBJ2-3; D possibly corresponds to TRBD2 (6 bases). The CDR3 consists of 14 residues. The germline V gene has CDR1 MDHEN and CDR2 SYDVKM. V dropped 7 bases and J dropped 3 bases, with 14 bases sitting between them. The DNA of the CDR3 is TGTGCCAGCAACCAAGCGGAGGGGACAGATACGCAGTATTTT. Amino acid sequence: CASNQAEGTDTQYF. Filled out from reference TRBV28 and TRBJ2-3, the complete variable domain reads DVKVTQSSRYLVKRTGEKVFLECVQDMDHENMFWYRQDPGLGLRLIYFSYDVKMKEKGDIPEGYSVSREKKERFSLILESASTNQTSMYLCASNQAEGTDTQYFGPGTRLTVL.

This sequence joins TRBV29-1 and TRBJ2-3; D is perhaps TRBD1 or TRBD2 (5 bases each). The V and J ends lost 7 bases and 2 bases respectively, with 13 bases between them. Germline V CDR1 and CDR2: SQVTM, ANQGSEA. The CDR3 spans 13 residues. CDR3 amino acids: CSAPGRYTDTQYF. CDR3 DNA sequence: TGCAGCGCACCGGGACGTTACACAGATACGCAGTATTTT.

V is TRBV7-6 and J is TRBJ1-6, with D perhaps TRBD1 (5 bases). V shed 5 bases and J shed 8 bases, with 16 bases lying between them. The CDR3 is 15 residues long. The germline V gene encodes CDR1 SGHVS and CDR2 FNYEAQ. The CDR3: CASSPDIGPHSPLHF. The DNA of the CDR3 is TGTGCCAGCAGCCCGGACATCGGGCCACATTCACCCCTCCACTTT.

V usage is TRBV4-1 and J usage is TRBJ1-1; D possibly corresponds to TRBD1 (6 bases). This CDR3 is built from 13 residues. V was pared by 4 bases and J by 5 bases, with 11 bases between. The germline gives CDR1 MGHRA, CDR2 YSYEKL. CDR3 nucleotide sequence: TGCGCCAGCAGCCTAACAGGGCGAACTGAAGCTTTCTTT. This gives the protein CASSLTGRTEAFF.

CDR3 region: CASSLTYSNEQFF. CDR3 coding DNA: TGTGCCAGCAGCTTAACCTATAGTAATGAGCAGTTCTTC. The chain joins TRBV7-3 to TRBJ2-1, with D unresolved. V lost 0 bases to trimming and J lost 7 bases, with 7 bases between them. The CDR3 length is 13 residues. Germline V gene sequence: CDR1 SGHTA, CDR2 FQGTGA.

This clone was observed a handful of times. This chain links TRBV28 with TRBJ2-2, with TRBD2 matching over 11 bases. The CDR3 has 19 amino acids. Germline trimming cut 3 bases from V and 8 bases from J; bases unmatched to any gene: 17. The germline V gene encodes CDR1 MDHEN and CDR2 SYDVKM. Here the CDR3 DNA reads TGTGCCAGCAGTTTTTGGGGGACTAGCGGACCAGCGGGCCCGGGGGAGCTGTTTTTT. Translating it yields CASSFWGTSGPAGPGELFF.

V gene TRBV6-1 combines with J gene TRBJ1-3; a possible D gene is TRBD1 (5 bases). The germline CDR1 and CDR2 sequences are MNHNS and SASEGT. V was clipped by 1 base and J by 1 base, with 8 bases between them. The CDR3 has 15 residues. The CDR3 protein is CASSEEEGSGNTIYF. DNA for the CDR3: TGTGCCAGCAGTGAAGAAGAGGGGTCTGGAAACACCATATATTTT.

This clone counts as large. The rearrangement uses TRBV5-4 and TRBJ2-4; possibly TRBD1 for D (5 bases). Looked up from germline, CDR1 is SGHNT and CDR2 is YYREEE (reference sequence). Trimming removed 4 bases from V and 8 bases from J, with 16 bases in between. This CDR3 is built from 14 residues. The CDR3 region is CASSPEGVTDIQYF. The DNA for the CDR3 is TGTGCCAGCAGCCCCGAAGGGGTTACGGACATTCAGTACTTC.